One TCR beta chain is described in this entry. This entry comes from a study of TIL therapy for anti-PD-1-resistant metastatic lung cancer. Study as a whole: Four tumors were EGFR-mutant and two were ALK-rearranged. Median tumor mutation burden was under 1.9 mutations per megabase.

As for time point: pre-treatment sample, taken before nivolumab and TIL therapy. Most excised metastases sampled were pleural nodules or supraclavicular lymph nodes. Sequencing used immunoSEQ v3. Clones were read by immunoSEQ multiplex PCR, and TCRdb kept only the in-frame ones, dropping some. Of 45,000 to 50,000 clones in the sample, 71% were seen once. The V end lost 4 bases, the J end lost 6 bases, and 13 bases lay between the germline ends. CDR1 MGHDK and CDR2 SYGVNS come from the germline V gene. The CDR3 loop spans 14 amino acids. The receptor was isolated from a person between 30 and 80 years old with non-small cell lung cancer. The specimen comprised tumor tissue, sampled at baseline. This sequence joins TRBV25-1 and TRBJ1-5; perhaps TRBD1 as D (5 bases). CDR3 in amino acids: CASSGSPGGQPQHF. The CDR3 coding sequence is TGTGCCAGCAGTGGGAGCCCCGGGGGTCAGCCCCAGCATTTT. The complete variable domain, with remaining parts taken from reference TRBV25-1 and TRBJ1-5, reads EADIYQTPRYLVIGTGKKITLECSQTMGHDKMYWYQQDPGMELHLIHYSYGVNSTEKGDLSSESTVSRIRTEHFPLTLESARPSHTSQYLCASSGSPGGQPQHFGDGTRLSIL.